Below are 7 T cell receptor beta chains sequenced from a single sample in a study of memory CD4+ T cells and cytomegalovirus serostatus. The sort gate was single viable CD3+CD4+CD8-CD45RO+ cells for memory CD4+ T cells. The protocol was immunoSEQ multiplex PCR, while the TCRdb copy is restricted to in-frame clones and leaves out a portion. The sample lists under 100,000 clones, about 85% occurring once. Sequenced material: memory CD4+ T cells from blood. The source of these receptors is an adult in good health and CMV-seronegative.

The chain carries TRBV9 and TRBJ2-7; D call uncertain. V was trimmed by 2 bases and J by 0 bases, leaving 12 bases between them. Germline V gene lookup returns CDR1 SGDLS and CDR2 YYNGEE. The CDR3 loop spans 15 amino acids. CDR3 protein: CASSVRDASSYEQYF. The CDR3 DNA is TGTGCCAGCAGCGTTCGCGATGCTAGCTCCTACGAGCAGTACTTC.

This clone was seen a handful of times. The chain couples TRBV30 to TRBJ1-6; D gene uncertain. Germline CDR1 and CDR2: GTSNPN and SVGIG (reference sequence). The CDR3 is made up of 11 amino acids. V dropped 0 bases and J dropped 15 bases, with 9 bases sitting between them. CDR3 sequence: CAWSVKAILHF. CDR3 bases: TGTGCCTGGAGTGTCAAGGCCATCCTCCACTTT. Supplemented by reference TRBV30 and TRBJ1-6, the full variable domain reads SQTIHQWPATLVQPVGSPLSLECTVEGTSNPNLYWYRQAAGRGLQLLFYSVGIGQISSEVPQNLSASRPQDRQFILSSKKLLLSDSGFYLCAWSVKAILHFGNGTRLTVT.

The V gene is TRBV29-1, the J gene TRBJ1-2; D is perhaps TRBD1 (6 bases). The CDR3 totals 12 residues. V shed 6 bases and J shed 8 bases, with 16 bases lying between them. Germline values: CDR1 SQVTM, CDR2 ANQGSEA. In DNA form, the CDR3 reads TGCAGCGTACTAAGGGGGGCTGAGGGCTACACCTTC. It codes for CSVLRGAEGYTF.

The CDR3 region has the DNA TGTGCCAGCAGCAGAGGGGGGCCCGACGAGCAGTACTTC. Its translation is CASSRGGPDEQYF. V gene TRBV11-2 combines with J gene TRBJ2-7; D tentatively fits TRBD1 or TRBD2 (6 bases each). The V end lost 5 bases, the J end lost 5 bases, and 13 bases lay between the germline ends. The length of the CDR3 is 13 residues. The germline V gene has CDR1 SGHAT and CDR2 FQNNGV.

V is TRBV6-5 and J is TRBJ1-5; 9 bases fit TRBD1. CDR3 length: 15 amino acids. Per germline, CDR1 MNHEY and CDR2 SVGAGI. Trimming took 6 bases from V and 7 from J; bases not matched to a gene: 10. This chain's CDR3 is CASRRTGVGRQPQHF. The CDR3 DNA is TGTGCCAGCAGAAGGACAGGGGTAGGTAGGCAGCCCCAGCATTTT.

The genes are TRBV5-1 and TRBJ2-1; D is ambiguous. CDR3 size: 13 residues. V was cut by 0 bases and J by 6 bases, with 7 bases left in between. The germline V gene encodes CDR1 SGHRS and CDR2 YFSETQ. CDR3 nucleotides: TGCGCCAGCAGCTTGGTACCCTCCAATGAGCAGTTCTTC. This translates into CASSLVPSNEQFF.

The chain combines TRBV6-6 with TRBJ2-7, with 7 bases aligning to TRBD1. With V trimmed by 5 bases and J by 3 bases, 7 bases remained unmatched. From germline, CDR1 is MNHNY and CDR2 SVGAGI (reference sequence). This CDR3 contains 14 residues. CDR3 coding DNA: TGTGCCAGCAGTCCTCCGACAGGGAGCTACGAGCAGTACTTC. Translating gives CASSPPTGSYEQYF.